A single sample gave rise to the 5 T cell receptor beta chains below, sequenced in a study of T-cell reconstitution after alpha-beta-depleted transplantation in children. The TCRbeta library was prepared with unique molecular identifiers. TCRdb reprocessed the PCR reads via MiXCR and lists one record per CDR3 protein. The data contain 500,000 to 750,000 distinct CDR3 sequences, roughly a quarter of them seen just once; the ten biggest clones take up 35% to 40%. This specimen consisted of PBMCs, obtained before TCRalphabeta/CD19-depleted stem cell transplant. The receptors were sampled from a boy younger than two with Wiskott-Aldrich syndrome, due to receive a stem cell transplant.

This chain uses TRBV5-1 with TRBJ1-1, with 10 nucleotides matching TRBD1. Germline V gene sequence: CDR1 SGHRS, CDR2 YFSETQ. V gave up 1 base and J gave up 4 bases; unmatched junction bases: 7. The CDR3 consists of 16 residues. CDR3 in amino acids: CASSLPRDRGGTEAFF. DNA of the CDR3: TGCGCCAGCAGCTTGCCCCGGGACAGGGGTGGCACTGAAGCTTTCTTT. The full variable domain, with the rest looked up from reference TRBV5-1 and TRBJ1-1, is KAGVTQTPRYLIKTRGQQVTLSCSPISGHRSVSWYQQTPGQGLQFLFEYFSETQRNKGNFPGRFSGRQFSNSRSEMNVSTLELGDSALYLCASSLPRDRGGTEAFFGQGTRLTVV.

The rearrangement joins TRBV7-6 to TRBJ2-2, with a weak D call TRBD1 (6 bases). The CDR3 totals 16 residues. CDR1 and CDR2 (germline): SGHVS, FNYEAQ. V was trimmed by 5 bases and J by 6 bases, leaving 19 bases between them. DNA of the CDR3: TGTGCCAGCAGCCCTTACAGGGTGGCTGGGGCCGGGGAGCTGTTTTTT. Translated, it gives CASSPYRVAGAGELFF.

The chain is built from TRBV5-1 and TRBJ2-2, with 9 bases lining up with TRBD2. Trimming removed 0 bases from V and 5 bases from J; junction bases left unmatched: 8. CDR3 length: 17 residues. CDR1 is SGHRS, CDR2 YFSETQ, per germline. The CDR3 DNA reads TGCGCCAGCAGCTTGGTCGGGCTAGCGGGGAGGACCGGGGAGCTGTTTTTT. It translates to CASSLVGLAGRTGELFF. The variable domain in full, completed from reference TRBV5-1 and TRBJ2-2, reads KAGVTQTPRYLIKTRGQQVTLSCSPISGHRSVSWYQQTPGQGLQFLFEYFSETQRNKGNFPGRFSGRQFSNSRSEMNVSTLELGDSALYLCASSLVGLAGRTGELFFGEGSRLTVL.

The V and J genes are TRBV4-2 and TRBJ2-5; perhaps TRBD1 as D (8 bases). Germline V gene sequence: CDR1 LGHNA, CDR2 YNFKEQ. V lost 3 bases and J lost 1, with 21 bases in between. The CDR3 is made up of 18 amino acids. In nucleotides, the CDR3 is TGTGCCAGCAGCCAGACCGGGACAGGACTAGGCGGCCAAGAGACCCAGTACTTC. Its translation is CASSQTGTGLGGQETQYF.

This clonotype was picked up a small number of times. The chain employs TRBV5-1 and TRBJ2-7, with unresolved D. Looked up from germline, CDR1 is SGHRS and CDR2 is YFSETQ. The CDR3 extends over 13 amino acids. The ends were cut back, 5 bases at V and 6 bases at J, with 15 bases in the middle. The CDR3 coding sequence is TGCGCCAGCAGTTTCGGTGGCTTCTCCGAGCAGTACTTC. Residues: CASSFGGFSEQYF.